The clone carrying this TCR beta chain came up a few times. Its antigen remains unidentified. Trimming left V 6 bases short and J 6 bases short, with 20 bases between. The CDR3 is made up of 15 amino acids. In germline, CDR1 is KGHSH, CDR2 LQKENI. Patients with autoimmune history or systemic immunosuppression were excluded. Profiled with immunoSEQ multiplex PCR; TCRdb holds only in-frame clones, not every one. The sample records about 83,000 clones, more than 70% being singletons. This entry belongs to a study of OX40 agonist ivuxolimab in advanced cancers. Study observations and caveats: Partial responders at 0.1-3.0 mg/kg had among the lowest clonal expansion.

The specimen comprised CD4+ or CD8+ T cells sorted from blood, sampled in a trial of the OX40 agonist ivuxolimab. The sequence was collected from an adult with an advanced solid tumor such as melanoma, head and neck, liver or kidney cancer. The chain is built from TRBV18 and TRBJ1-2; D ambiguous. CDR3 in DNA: TGTGCCAGCTCCCGTGCCTCTTATGGACCCGATGGCTACACCTTC. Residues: CASSRASYGPDGYTF.